This T cell receptor beta chain was obtained from a study of response to subunit inactivated influenza vaccine. General study points: After each seasonal influenza vaccination, few new T cells are recruited, the authors suggested.

Via MiXCR, TCRdb re-called the RT-PCR reads, giving one row per CDR3 protein. The repertoire holds roughly 790,000 distinct CDR3 sequences, with less than 25% as singletons. For this clonotype: Its antigen is undetermined.

Trimming removed 0 bases at V and 4 bases at J, with 12 bases between. Germline loops: CDR1 MDHEN, CDR2 SYDVKM. The CDR3 extends over 15 amino acids. Sequencing used PBMCs from blood, obtained roughly 5 days after vaccination. This chain connects TRBV28 to TRBJ1-1; possible D gene TRBD1, 6 bases. This TCR was recovered from a man in his fifties or sixties who received an inactivated influenza vaccine. CDR3 region: CASSLWGRGGTEAFF. CDR3 DNA sequence: TGTGCCAGCAGTTTATGGGGCAGGGGTGGCACTGAAGCTTTCTTT.